This TCR beta chain comes out of a study of OX40 agonist ivuxolimab in advanced cancers. As for the study in general: Ivuxolimab, an antibody that agonizes OX40 (CD134), was administered to the patients. People in dose escalation had one of these cancers: hepatocellular carcinoma, melanoma, renal cell or head and neck cancer.

Findings of the study overall: The 0.1-3.0 mg/kg partial responders had among the lowest clonal expansion. CD4+ and CD8+ T cells in blood underwent clonal expansion by week 6 at 0.1 to 3.0 mg/kg.

Libraries were prepared by immunoSEQ multiplex PCR; TCRdb keeps only in-frame clonotypes and omits some of them. This sample has about 62,000 clones, with approximately 81% found just once. This clone appeared a single time. Antigen specificity is unknown. The CDR3 totals 16 residues. V was shortened by 2 bases and J by 4 bases, with 15 bases between the two germline ends. Germline CDR1 is SEHNR and CDR2 is FQNEAQ (reference sequence). Sequenced here: CD4+ or CD8+ T cells sorted from blood, sampled in a trial of the OX40 agonist ivuxolimab. The receptor was isolated from an adult with an advanced solid tumor such as melanoma, head and neck, liver or kidney cancer. The chain has TRBV7-9 and TRBJ2-4; the D gene could be TRBD1 or TRBD2 (6 bases each). As DNA, the CDR3 is TGTGCCAGCAGCTTATACGGGGGCCGAGGGAAAAACATTCAGTACTTC. As protein: CASSLYGGRGKNIQYF.